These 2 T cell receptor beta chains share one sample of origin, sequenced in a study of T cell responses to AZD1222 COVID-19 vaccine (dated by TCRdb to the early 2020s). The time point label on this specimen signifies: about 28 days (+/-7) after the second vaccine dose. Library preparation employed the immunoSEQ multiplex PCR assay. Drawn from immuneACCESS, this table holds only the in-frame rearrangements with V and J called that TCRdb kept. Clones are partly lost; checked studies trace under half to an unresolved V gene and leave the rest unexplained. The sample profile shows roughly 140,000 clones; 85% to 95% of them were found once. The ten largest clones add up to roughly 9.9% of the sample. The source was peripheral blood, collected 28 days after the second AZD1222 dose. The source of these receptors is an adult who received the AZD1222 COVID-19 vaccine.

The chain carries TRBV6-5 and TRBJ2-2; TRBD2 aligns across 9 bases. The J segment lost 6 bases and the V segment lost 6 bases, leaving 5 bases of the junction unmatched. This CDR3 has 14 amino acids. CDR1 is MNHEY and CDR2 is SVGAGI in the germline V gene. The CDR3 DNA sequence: TGTGCCAGCAGGGGTAGCGGGAGCCCCGGGGAGCTGTTTTTT. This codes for CASRGSGSPGELFF.

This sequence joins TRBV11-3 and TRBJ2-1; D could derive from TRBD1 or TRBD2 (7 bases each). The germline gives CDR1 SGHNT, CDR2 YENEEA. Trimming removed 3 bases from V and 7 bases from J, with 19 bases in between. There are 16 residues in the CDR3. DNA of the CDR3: TGTGCCAGCAGCTTGGGCAGGGGGGGTTTTGGGAATGAGCAGTTCTTC. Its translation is CASSLGRGGFGNEQFF.